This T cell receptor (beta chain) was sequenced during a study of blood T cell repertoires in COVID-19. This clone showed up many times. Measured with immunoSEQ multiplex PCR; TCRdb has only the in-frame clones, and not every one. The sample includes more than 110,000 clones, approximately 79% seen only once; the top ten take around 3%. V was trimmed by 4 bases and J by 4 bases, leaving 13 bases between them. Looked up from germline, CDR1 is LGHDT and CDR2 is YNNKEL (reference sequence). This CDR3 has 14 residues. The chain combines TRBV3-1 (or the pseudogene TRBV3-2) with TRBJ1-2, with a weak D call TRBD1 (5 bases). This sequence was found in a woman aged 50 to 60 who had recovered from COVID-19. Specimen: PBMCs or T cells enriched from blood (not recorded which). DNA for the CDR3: TGTGCCAGCAGCCCACAGGCCTTCTCCTATGGCTACACCTTC. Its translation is CASSPQAFSYGYTF.